Each of the 9 T cell receptor beta chains below was sequenced from the same sample in a study of cytomegalovirus exposure and HLA in healthy donors. Vbeta (60) and Jbeta (13) primers were used in the PCR. Using immunoSEQ multiplex PCR, the repertoire was profiled, and TCRdb retains in-frame clones only, with some absent. The sample has about 160,000 clones; around 85% are singletons. The sequenced sample consisted of PBMCs. The receptors derive from a man aged 40-49 years in good health and CMV-seronegative.

In nucleotides, the CDR3 is TGTGCCAGCAGCTTAACAGGGTACGAGCAGTACTTC. Translated, it gives CASSLTGYEQYF. The chain combines TRBV5-4 with TRBJ2-7; a weak D match, TRBD1 (6 bases). V was shortened by 2 bases and J by 4 bases, with 7 bases between the two germline ends. Germline V gene lookup returns CDR1 SGHNT and CDR2 YYREEE (reference sequence). The CDR3 loop spans 12 amino acids. Full variable domain (missing parts from reference TRBV5-4 and TRBJ2-7): ETGVTQSPTHLIKTRGQQVTLRCSSQSGHNTVSWYQQALGQGPQFIFQYYREEENGRGNFPPRFSGLQFPNYSSELNVNALELDDSALYLCASSLTGYEQYFGPGTRLTVT.

This clone came up once. This rearrangement joins TRBV7-9 to TRBJ2-1, with 11 bases that match TRBD2. V shed 3 bases, J shed 8 bases, and the junction held 6 bases outside the gene matches. From germline, CDR1 is SEHNR and CDR2 FQNEAQ (reference sequence). The CDR3 spans 15 residues. Here the CDR3 reads CASSFSGGAVHEQFF. DNA for the CDR3: TGTGCCAGCAGCTTTAGCGGGGGGGCAGTCCATGAGCAGTTCTTC.

The sample holds a few counts of this clone. The V call is TRBV11-2, the J call TRBJ2-2; D possibly corresponds to TRBD1 (6 bases). V lost 6 bases to trimming and J lost 1 base, with 15 bases between them. The length of the CDR3 is 16 residues. Germline loops: CDR1 SGHAT, CDR2 FQNNGV. DNA of the CDR3: TGTGCCAGCAGTCAGCGGACAGTTAAGAACACCGGGGAGCTGTTTTTT. Its protein is CASSQRTVKNTGELFF.

The genes are TRBV5-6 and TRBJ2-1; D remains ambiguous. With 4 bases removed from V and 6 bases from J, the gap between germline ends came to 11 bases. The CDR3 length is 13 residues. The V gene's germline CDR1 is SGHDT and CDR2 YYEEEE. The CDR3 DNA sequence: TGTGCCAGCAGCGGGCCGTGGGCCAATGAGCAGTTCTTC. Translated: CASSGPWANEQFF.

This clone occurred once. This chain links TRBV19 with TRBJ2-1; the D gene is possibly TRBD2 (6 bases). Trimming cost V 3 bases and J 7 bases, with 16 bases left between them. In germline, CDR1 is LNHDA, CDR2 SQIVND (reference sequence). The CDR3 length is 15 residues. Here the CDR3 DNA reads TGTGCCAGTAGTATGGGGGACTCCCGAGGGAATGAGCAGTTCTTC. Encoded protein: CASSMGDSRGNEQFF.

The chain joins TRBV10-1 to TRBJ2-4; TRBD1 is a possible D gene (6 bases). Trimming removed 11 bases at V and 0 bases at J, with 14 bases between. Germline V gene sequence: CDR1 WNHNN, CDR2 SYGVQD (reference sequence). The CDR3 length is 14 residues. The CDR3: CASGEGGAKNIQYF. Here the CDR3 DNA reads TGCGCCTCAGGGGAAGGGGGAGCCAAAAACATTCAGTACTTC.

This rearrangement joins TRBV5-6 to TRBJ1-1; possible D gene TRBD1, 6 bases. The V gene's germline CDR1 is SGHDT and CDR2 YYEEEE. The germline V and J ends were trimmed by 4 bases and 1 base, with 14 bases remaining between them. The CDR3 sequence is 15 residues long. CDR3 DNA: TGTGCCAGCAGCCGCGATCCGACAGGGAACACTGAAGCTTTCTTT. It specifies CASSRDPTGNTEAFF.

The genes are TRBV5-4 and TRBJ2-7, with D unresolved. Deletions cut 3 bases from V and 3 bases from J, with 10 bases between. Germline V CDR1 and CDR2: SGHNT, YYREEE (reference sequence). The CDR3 has 13 amino acids. In DNA form, the CDR3 reads TGTGCCAGCAGCTCCTCAGGATACTACGAGCAGTACTTC. Residues: CASSSSGYYEQYF.

Written as DNA, the CDR3 is TGTGCCAGCAGCTTAGTGGCGGGGGGGCCGGAGACCCAGTACTTC. Amino acid sequence: CASSLVAGGPETQYF. The chain combines TRBV7-6 with TRBJ2-5; 9 bases align to TRBD2. V was clipped by 1 base and J by 5 bases; unmatched bases: 5. The CDR3 is made up of 15 amino acids. The V gene's germline CDR1 is SGHVS and CDR2 FNYEAQ.